The 5 T cell receptor beta chains in this list originate from one sample, sequenced in a study of CD8 T cells in Susac syndrome. Roughly 0.5 to 1 ug RNA was reverse transcribed with random hexamers. One entry per CDR3 protein results from TCRdb running MiXCR on the immunoSEQ multiplex PCR reads. The table shows about 210,000 distinct CDR3 sequences, with 95% occurring only once. Sequencing was done on a sample of CD4+ T cells from PBMCs. These receptors were taken from a human donor with multiple sclerosis.

This clonotype was detected once. The chain links TRBV4-2 to TRBJ2-5; TRBD1 agrees at 9 bases. Losses at the gene ends were 1 base for V and 5 bases for J; bases not matched to a gene: 2. CDR3 length equals 14 residues. The V gene's germline CDR1 is LGHNA and CDR2 YNFKEQ. CDR3 residues: CASSQGTGVETQYF. CDR3 DNA sequence: TGTGCCAGCAGCCAAGGGACAGGGGTCGAGACCCAGTACTTC.

J is TRBJ1-1 and V is TRBV6-1; D is unclear. CDR1 is MNHNS, CDR2 SASEGT, per germline. The CDR3 spans 13 residues. V lost 0 bases and J lost 5, with 7 bases in between. The CDR3 DNA reads TGTGCCAGCAGTGAAGCGTGGGTAACTGAAGCTTTCTTT. The encoded protein is CASSEAWVTEAFF.

The gene calls are TRBV20-1 and TRBJ1-2; D is ambiguous. There are 13 residues in the CDR3. Germline V CDR1 and CDR2: DFQATT, SNEGSKA (reference sequence). Trimming took off 3 bases at V and 6 bases at J, with 14 bases between the two ends. Here the CDR3 DNA reads TGCAGTGCTAGCGGAGGGATCCACGATGGCTACACCTTC. Protein: CSASGGIHDGYTF.

This clonotype showed up just once. The V gene is TRBV20-1, the J gene TRBJ2-3, with D tentatively TRBD2 (5 bases). The V and J ends lost 6 bases and 8 bases respectively, with 21 bases between them. CDR3 length: 14 amino acids. The germline gives CDR1 DFQATT, CDR2 SNEGSKA (reference sequence). The CDR3: CSAKRRITDGTQYF. The CDR3 DNA reads as TGCAGTGCGAAGCGGCGGATAACAGATGGTACGCAGTATTTT.

The chain combines TRBV29-1 with TRBJ2-2, with a weak D call TRBD1 (5 bases). Trimming took 0 bases from V and 9 from J, leaving 8 bases between them. Per the germline V gene, CDR1 is SQVTM and CDR2 is ANQGSEA. CDR3 length equals 12 residues. The CDR3 DNA follows: TGCAGCGTTGAAGATCTGGGGCGGGAGCTGTTTTTT. Amino acids: CSVEDLGRELFF.